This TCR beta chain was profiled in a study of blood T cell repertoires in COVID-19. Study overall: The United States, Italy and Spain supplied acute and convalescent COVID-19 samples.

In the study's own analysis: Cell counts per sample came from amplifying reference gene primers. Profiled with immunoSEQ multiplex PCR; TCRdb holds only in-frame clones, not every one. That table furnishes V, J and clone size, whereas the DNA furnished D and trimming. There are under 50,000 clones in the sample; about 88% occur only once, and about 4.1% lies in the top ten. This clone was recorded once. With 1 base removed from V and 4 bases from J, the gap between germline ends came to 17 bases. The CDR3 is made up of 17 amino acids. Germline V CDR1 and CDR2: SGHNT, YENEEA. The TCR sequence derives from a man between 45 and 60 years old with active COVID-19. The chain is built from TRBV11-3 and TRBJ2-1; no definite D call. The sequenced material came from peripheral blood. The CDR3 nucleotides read TGTGCCAGCAGCTTAGTCCACCGGCAGGTTCGGTACAATGAGCAGTTCTTC. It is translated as CASSLVHRQVRYNEQFF.